This is a list of T cell receptor beta chains from one sample in a study of radiation and T cells in renal cell carcinoma. Produced via immunoSEQ multiplex PCR; TCRdb's table is partial and in-frame only. The sample carries about 15,000 clones, about three fifths recorded once. The specimen comprised tumor tissue, sampled from a patient whose treatment included radiotherapy and nephrectomy. These receptors originate from a woman between 70 and 85 years old with renal cell carcinoma. CDR3s include the opening cysteine and the closing phenylalanine or tryptophan. The D gene is left open where the match is weak. Not every row has a clone size; where given, it reads once, few, many or a size class.

d_call j_call clone_size v_call cdr3_nt cdr3_aa
. TRBJ2-7 . TRBV19 TGTGCCAGTGGGGGCTCAGGGGATCCTCCCGAGCAGTACTTC CASGGSGDPPEQYF
. TRBJ1-1 . TRBV6-5 TGTGCCAGCAGTTATACATATGACCGGGTCGGCACTGAAGCTTTCTTT CASSYTYDRVGTEAFF
. TRBJ2-4 . TRBV6-4 TGTGCCAGCAGTTTAACTGGGAACATTCAGTACTTC CASSLTGNIQYF
. TRBJ1-2 . TRBV5-3 TGTGCCAGAAGCCGAGTTTTGTACATCCCTAACTATGGCTACACCTTC CARSRVLYIPNYGYTF
TRBD2 TRBJ2-1 . TRBV7-8 TGTGCCAGCAGCTTATTAAGAAGGACTAGCCGGGTCTTTCATGAGCAGTTCTTC CASSLLRRTSRVFHEQFF
. TRBJ1-4 few TRBV14 TGTGCCAGCAGCCAATTAGGGGTGGAAAAACTGTTTTTT CASSQLGVEKLFF
. TRBJ1-1 . TRBV6-5 TGTGCCAGCTATGACGGGGCTGAAGCTTTCTTT CASYDGAEAFF
. TRBJ1-2 few TRBV25-1 TGTGCCAGCAGCGAAGTCGGTTCTTACTATGGCTACACCTTC CASSEVGSYYGYTF
. TRBJ1-3 few TRBV21-1 TGTGCCAGCAGCAATCGGACAGGGGGTGGAAACACCATATATTTT CASSNRTGGGNTIYF
TRBD2 TRBJ2-1 few TRBV14 TGTGCCAGCAGCCAGAGTACTAGCGTGAGGAATGAGCAGTTCTTC CASSQSTSVRNEQFF
. TRBJ2-7 . TRBV10-3 TGTGCCACCAGACAGGACCTCTCCTACGAGCAGTACTTC CATRQDLSYEQYF
. TRBJ1-1 . TRBV10-3 TGTGCCACCGTCCAGGATGGGGACACTGAAGCTTTCTTT CATVQDGDTEAFF
TRBD1 TRBJ2-1 . TRBV6-5 TGTGCCAGCAGTTCCGGGACAGTGAACAATGAGCAGTTCTTC CASSSGTVNNEQFF
. TRBJ2-1 . TRBV6-6 TGTGCCAGCACAACAGGGCTGAATGAGCAGTTCTTC CASTTGLNEQFF
TRBD1 TRBJ2-5 . TRBV19 TGTGCCAGTACGGGGACAGGGCAAGAGACCCAGTACTTC CASTGTGQETQYF
. TRBJ1-1 few TRBV6-6 TGTGCCAGCAGTTCCCCGGACAGTTACACTGAAGCTTTCTTT CASSSPDSYTEAFF
. TRBJ1-3 . TRBV19 TGTGCCAGTAGTATCTCCTCTGGAAACACCATATATTTT CASSISSGNTIYF
TRBD2 TRBJ2-1 . TRBV5-4 TGTGCCAGCGGCCCCCAACTAGCGCGGTCCTACAATGAGCAGTTCTTC CASGPQLARSYNEQFF
. TRBJ2-3 . TRBV2 TGTGCCAGCAGCCTACAGGGCGGGAGCACAGATACGCAGTATTTT CASSLQGGSTDTQYF
. TRBJ1-4 . TRBV11-3 TGTGCCAGGGAGCTAAGAGTTAAAGATAATGAAAAACTGTTTTTT CARELRVKDNEKLFF
. TRBJ1-5 . TRBV15 TGTGCCACCAGCAGAGATCCTCCTAATCAGCCCCAGCATTTT CATSRDPPNQPQHF
TRBD1 TRBJ2-7 . TRBV14 TGTGCCAGCAGCCTTGGACAGGGGCCCTACGAGCAGTACTTC CASSLGQGPYEQYF
TRBD2 TRBJ2-3 . TRBV5-1 TGCGCCAGCAGCCCCCTGACTAGCGGGAGCAGGGAGAGAGATACGCAGTATTTT CASSPLTSGSRERDTQYF
. TRBJ2-5 once TRBV7-2 TGTGCCAGCGGGGGCGGCCGTGGAGAGACCCAGTACTTC CASGGGRGETQYF
. TRBJ1-2 . TRBV6-5 TGTGCCAGCAGTTACTCGAGGCAGCTTTATGGCTACACCTTC CASSYSRQLYGYTF
. TRBJ2-2 . TRBV18 TGTGCCAGCTCAAGGGGACAAAACACCGGGGAGCTGTTTTTT CASSRGQNTGELFF